The 25 T cell receptor beta chains below come from one sample, sequenced in a study of T cells after yellow fever vaccination (dated by TCRdb to between 2019 and 2020). The library was generated by 5' RACE. Sequenced using an Illumina NovaSeq 6000. In TCRdb, the public reads were trimmed at Q25 with fastp and aligned with MiXCR, with productive beta chains retained. Each entry merges the rows of one CDR3 protein and shows their most common DNA and genes. The sample table contains 100,000 to 150,000 distinct CDR3 sequences; only one count was recorded for approximately 16% of them. The top ten hold roughly 44% of the sample. Interpreted using the paper, the treatment or condition label stands for: live attenuated yellow fever vaccine strain. The sequencing here drew on CD8+ T cells sorted from PBMCs, taken 5 days after the yellow fever booster vaccination. Every receptor here comes from a man between 18 and 35 years old who received the YFV17D yellow fever vaccine.

This clonotype was seen repeatedly, ten times or more. The genes are TRBV29-1 and TRBJ2-5, with 11 bases fitting TRBD1. This CDR3 region has 12 residues. Germline V gives CDR1 SQVTM, CDR2 ANQGSEA. Losses at the gene ends were 4 bases for V and 5 bases for J; bases not matched to a gene: 0. CDR3 amino acids: CSVGTGGETQYF. The CDR3 DNA reads as TGCAGCGTTGGGACAGGGGGCGAGACCCAGTACTTC.

The V gene is TRBV11-2, the J gene TRBJ2-7; D is undetermined. CDR1 is SGHAT, CDR2 FQNNGV, per germline. CDR3 length equals 13 residues. V was cut by 3 bases and J by 2 bases, with 8 bases left in between. The CDR3, as DNA: TGTGCCAGCAGCTTTCTCGACCCCTACGAGCAGTACGTC. Translating gives CASSFLDPYEQYV.

This clonotype was counted only a few times. This chain joins TRBV12-3 or TRBV12-4 and TRBJ2-4; tentatively, D is TRBD2 (6 bases). The CDR3 length is 14 residues. Trimming took 2 bases from V and 9 from J, leaving 14 bases between them. CDR3 sequence (DNA): TGTGCCAGCAGTTTAAGGTGGAGGGTAGGCATTCAGTACTTC. Amino acid sequence: CASSLRWRVGIQYF.

This chain connects TRBV7-2 to TRBJ2-7, with D uncertain. V was shortened by 4 bases and J by 4 bases, with 23 bases between the two germline ends. The CDR3 covers 17 residues. The V gene's germline CDR1 is SGHTA and CDR2 FQGNSA. The CDR3 coding sequence is TGTGCCAGCAGCTCCCCAGGAACGAACGCAGGATTTTACGAGCAGTACTTC. This encodes CASSSPGTNAGFYEQYF.

This clonotype came up a few times. V is TRBV20-1 and J is TRBJ2-1; 8 nucleotides line up with TRBD1. V lost 6 bases, J lost 8 bases, and 9 bases stayed unmatched. There are 13 residues in the CDR3. Germline V gene lookup returns CDR1 DFQATT and CDR2 SNEGSKA (reference sequence). The CDR3 nucleotides are TGCAGTGCCGACGGACAGGGACGGGATGAGCAGTTCTTC. It translates to CSADGQGRDEQFF.

The chain uses TRBV7-9 and TRBJ2-5; possibly TRBD1 for D (6 bases). V lost 4 bases and J lost 2, with 17 bases in between. Looked up from germline, CDR1 is SEHNR and CDR2 is FQNEAQ (reference sequence). The CDR3 is made up of 16 amino acids. CDR3 amino acids: CASSSRNRELQETQYF. CDR3 DNA sequence: TGTGCCAGCAGCTCCCGGAACAGGGAGTTACAAGAGACCCAGTACTTC.

Worth noting for this clonotype: Mismatch with germline at one junction end may stem from a read error. The J gene is TRBJ2-2, the V gene TRBV5-5; the match to TRBD1 covers 9 bases. The CDR3 length is 13 residues. Germline V gene data show CDR1 as SGHKS and CDR2 as YYEKEE (reference sequence). The CDR3 reads CASSWTGAGVLFF. CDR3 DNA: TGTGCCAGCAGCTGGACAGGGGCCGGGGTGCTGTTTTTT.

This clonotype was picked up a small number of times. The genes are TRBV7-8 and TRBJ1-2; a possible D gene is TRBD1 (5 bases). In germline, CDR1 is SGHVS, CDR2 FQNEAQ. The V and J ends lost 5 bases and 8 bases respectively, with 18 bases between them. The CDR3 is 14 amino acids. The CDR3 DNA follows: TGTGCCAGCAGCCCAGGGTCGGGTGGATGGGGCTACACCTTC. Its translation: CASSPGSGGWGYTF.

J is TRBJ2-3 and V is TRBV11-2; D not certain. This CDR3 is 14 amino acids long. V was shortened by 3 bases and J by 2 bases, with 9 bases between the two germline ends. The V gene's germline CDR1 is SGHAT and CDR2 FQNNGV. The CDR3 DNA is TGTGCCAGCAGCTTTGGAAGCTTCACAGATACGCAGTATTTT. Protein sequence: CASSFGSFTDTQYF.

This clonotype was counted between two and nine times. The chain has TRBV6-2 or TRBV6-3 and TRBJ2-3; 9 bases agree with TRBD2. CDR3 size: 15 residues. Germline CDR1 reads MNHEY; CDR2 reads SVGEGT. The ends lost 4 bases at V and 2 bases at J; junction bases unmatched: 4. The DNA for the CDR3 is TGTGCCAGCAGTTTAGCGGGGGCCATCACAGATACGCAGTATTTT. This codes for CASSLAGAITDTQYF.

The chain uses TRBV27 and TRBJ2-1; D gene unclear. The germline CDR1 and CDR2 sequences are MNHEY and SMNVEV (reference sequence). The length of the CDR3 is 13 residues. Trimming left V 7 bases short and J 7 bases short, with 14 bases between. CDR3 amino acids: CASTSLGWNEQFF. The DNA of the CDR3 is TGTGCCAGCACCTCATTAGGGTGGAATGAGCAGTTCTTC.

The rearrangement links TRBV5-1 to TRBJ2-1, with 12 bases matching TRBD2. Per the germline V gene, CDR1 is SGHRS and CDR2 is YFSETQ. CDR3 length: 16 residues. The V and J ends lost 4 bases and 9 bases, in that order; junction bases with no gene match: 11. In DNA form, the CDR3 reads TGCGCCAGCAGCGGGGGACTAGCGGGCGCGCCTAGTGAGCAGTTCTTC. This translates into CASSGGLAGAPSEQFF.

In its sample, this clonotype was seen many times. This chain connects TRBV6-4 to TRBJ2-3; D is possibly TRBD2 (5 bases). The CDR3 loop spans 15 amino acids. Trimming stripped 3 bases from V and 0 bases from J, with 10 bases between. Germline values: CDR1 MRHNA, CDR2 SNTAGT. The CDR3 reads CASSEEGSSTDTQYF. The CDR3 DNA is TGTGCCAGCAGTGAAGAGGGATCTAGCACAGATACGCAGTATTTT.

This chain links TRBV5-1 with TRBJ2-7; D might be TRBD1 (6 bases). The CDR3 is 13 residues long. Trimming cost V 4 bases and J 2 bases, with 10 bases left between them. Germline CDR1 and CDR2: SGHRS and YFSETQ. CDR3 region: CASSHRATYEQYF. CDR3 bases: TGCGCCAGCAGCCACAGGGCGACCTACGAGCAGTACTTC.

V gene TRBV4-2 combines with J gene TRBJ1-1; D is undetermined. The CDR3 consists of 12 residues. Per germline, CDR1 LGHNA and CDR2 YNFKEQ. V was cut by 5 bases and J by 8 bases, with 12 bases left in between. The DNA of the CDR3 is TGTGCCAGCAGCTCTAAACCTTGGGAAGCTTTCTTT. The encoded protein is CASSSKPWEAFF.

This chain joins TRBV7-8 and TRBJ2-7; D is unresolved. This CDR3 contains 15 residues. V lost 0 bases, J lost 0 bases, and 9 bases lay in between. The germline V gene encodes CDR1 SGHVS and CDR2 FQNEAQ. For the CDR3, the DNA is TGTGCCAGCAGCTTAGCAGGATTTCACTCCTACGAGCAGTACTTC. It specifies CASSLAGFHSYEQYF. Combining the CDR3 with reference TRBV7-8 and TRBJ2-7 gives the whole variable domain GAGVSQSPRYKVAKRGQDVALRCDPISGHVSLFWYQQALGQGPEFLTYFQNEAQLDKSGLPSDRFFAERPEGSVSTLKIQRTQQEDSAVYLCASSLAGFHSYEQYFGPGTRLTVT.

This clonotype turned up a few times. The CDR3 region has the DNA TGTGCCAGCAGCTTAACTACAGGCTACGAGCAGTACTTC. Protein: CASSLTTGYEQYF. This chain uses TRBV7-2 with TRBJ2-7, with TRBD1 as a possible D gene (5 bases). The CDR3 is 13 amino acids. Germline V lookup: CDR1 SGHTA, CDR2 FQGNSA. Trimming removed 2 bases at V and 3 bases at J, with 8 bases between.

This clonotype was detected a few times. V is TRBV7-9 and J is TRBJ2-1, with a possible D match to TRBD1 (5 bases). CDR1 and CDR2 from the germline V gene are SEHNR and FQNEAQ (reference sequence). Trimming removed 5 bases from V and 0 bases from J, with 17 bases in between. The CDR3 totals 17 residues. The DNA for the CDR3 is TGTGCCAGCAGCGCGACTCGGACAATTGACTCCTACAATGAGCAGTTCTTC. This codes for CASSATRTIDSYNEQFF. The variable domain in full, with the rest retrieved from reference TRBV7-9 and TRBJ2-1, is DTGVSQNPRHKITKRGQNVTFRCDPISEHNRLYWYRQTLGQGPEFLTYFQNEAQLEKSRLLSDRFSAERPKGSFSTLEIQRTEQGDSAMYLCASSATRTIDSYNEQFFGPGTRLTVL.

The sample holds a few counts of this clonotype. The rearrangement joins TRBV4-1 to TRBJ2-7; D not certain. The germline V gene encodes CDR1 MGHRA and CDR2 YSYEKL. The V gene lost 5 bases and the J gene lost 1 base, with 9 bases spanning the gap. This CDR3 is 13 amino acids long. The CDR3: CASSNLESYEQYF. The CDR3 DNA is TGCGCCAGCAGCAACTTAGAATCCTACGAGCAGTACTTC.

This clonotype was seen repeatedly, ten times or more. The V and J genes are TRBV20-1 and TRBJ1-3; unclear D gene. Trimming left V 5 bases short and J 4 bases short, with 18 bases between. The CDR3 runs to 15 residues. Germline loops: CDR1 DFQATT, CDR2 SNEGSKA (reference sequence). The CDR3 DNA reads as TGCAGTGCTTCCTCACCCGAGCCAGTCGGAAACACCATATATTTT. Residues: CSASSPEPVGNTIYF.

This clonotype showed up just a few times. V is TRBV4-1 and J is TRBJ1-6; 7 nucleotides agree with TRBD1. This CDR3 contains 18 residues. The germline V gene encodes CDR1 MGHRA and CDR2 YSYEKL. V lost 3 bases to trimming and J lost 3 bases; unmatched junction nucleotides: 11. CDR3 protein: CASSQDGRGGLYNSPLHF. CDR3 coding DNA: TGCGCCAGCAGCCAGGATGGCAGAGGGGGCCTCTATAATTCACCCCTCCACTTT.

This clonotype was counted between two and nine times. The CDR3: CSARESSSYEQYV. Here the CDR3 DNA reads TGCAGTGCTAGAGAAAGCAGCTCCTACGAGCAGTACGTC. The chain employs TRBV20-1 and TRBJ2-7, with unresolved D. Germline CDR1 and CDR2: DFQATT and SNEGSKA (reference sequence). Between the trimmed V and J ends, which lost 0 bases and 0 bases, there was a span of 6 bases. CDR3 length: 13 amino acids.

This clonotype showed up just a few times. The rearrangement links TRBV4-1 to TRBJ1-6, with D perhaps matching TRBD1 (5 bases). This CDR3 is built from 18 residues. Germline V gene sequence: CDR1 MGHRA, CDR2 YSYEKL. Trimming stripped 3 bases from V and 1 base from J, with 16 bases between. CDR3 region: CASSHRDREVSYNSPLHF. The CDR3 nucleotides are TGCGCCAGCAGCCATAGAGACAGAGAGGTGTCCTATAATTCACCCCTCCACTTT.

This rearrangement joins TRBV4-1 to TRBJ2-5, with TRBD1 matching over 7 bases. The germline gives CDR1 MGHRA, CDR2 YSYEKL. With 0 bases clipped from V and 4 bases from J, the junction kept 14 bases outside the gene matches. CDR3 length equals 18 residues. The CDR3 DNA is TGCGCCAGCAGCCAAGAACCCTCGAGGGGGCCGTTGGGAGAGACCCAGTACTTC. It yields the protein CASSQEPSRGPLGETQYF.

The V call is TRBV4-1, the J call TRBJ2-2; 7 nucleotides align to TRBD2. CDR3 size: 13 residues. After removal of 4 bases from V and 6 bases from J, the junction contained 2 bases not matched to a gene. The germline V gene encodes CDR1 MGHRA and CDR2 YSYEKL. In nucleotides, the CDR3 is TGCGCCAGCAGCCGGACTAGGGCCGGGGAGCTGTTTTTT. This translates into CASSRTRAGELFF.